The 11 T cell receptor beta chains below all came from one sample that was sequenced in a study of prognosis after radiotherapy for stage I lung cancer. TCR beta CDR3 was amplified from genomic DNA by two-round multiplex PCR. Primers specific to each TRBV and TRBJ gene drove first-round PCR. One entry per CDR3 protein results from TCRdb running MiXCR on the multiplex PCR reads. The sample has fewer than 40,000 distinct CDR3 sequences; 42% are singletons. The material was PBMCs, obtained before or after stereotactic body radiation therapy (not recorded which). These receptors were taken from a donor over 45 with non-small cell lung cancer.

The chain combines TRBV19 with TRBJ2-2; D is uncertain. The V and J ends lost 8 bases and 0 bases respectively, with 10 bases between them. Germline-derived CDR1 and CDR2 are LNHDA and SQIVND (reference sequence). The CDR3 is made up of 14 amino acids. CDR3 amino acids: CASARSPNTGELFF. The CDR3 bases are TGTGCCAGTGCCCGGTCTCCGAACACCGGGGAGCTGTTTTTT.

In this sample, this clonotype turned up many times. A read error is possible here, since a much larger clone lies one base away. The V gene is TRBV5-1, the J gene TRBJ2-7; the match to TRBD1 covers 11 bases. This CDR3 comprises 14 residues. The germline V gene has CDR1 SGHRS and CDR2 YFSETQ. CDR3 loop: CASSWTGGDYGQYF. CDR3 in DNA: TGCGCCAGCAGCTGGACAGGGGGCGATTACGGGCAGTACTTC.

In DNA form, the CDR3 reads TGTGCCAGCAGCTTGGTGGGGGAATACACTGAAGCTTTCTTT. Protein: CASSLVGEYTEAFF. This chain links TRBV27 with TRBJ1-1, with a tentative D call TRBD1 (5 bases). Germline V CDR1 and CDR2: MNHEY, SMNVEV (reference sequence). The CDR3 runs 14 residues. With 6 bases removed from V and 3 bases from J, the gap between germline ends came to 14 bases.

The chain links TRBV28 to TRBJ2-7, with TRBD1 identical over 11 bases. Germline CDR1 is MDHEN and CDR2 is SYDVKM. This CDR3 is 14 amino acids long. The ends lost 8 bases at V and 7 bases at J; junction bases unmatched: 10. In nucleotides, the CDR3 is TGTGCCAGCCGGCCCGGACAGGGGGCTTGGGAGCAGTACTTC. Its protein is CASRPGQGAWEQYF.

For this clonotype: At one end the junction does not follow the germline gene, possibly because of a read error. This sequence joins TRBV11-3 and TRBJ2-1; TRBD2 agrees at 13 bases. Per the germline V gene, CDR1 is SGHNT and CDR2 is YENEEA. The CDR3 extends over 15 amino acids. CDR3 amino acids: CARSSRTSGRDEQLF. CDR3 DNA: TGTGCCAGAAGCTCAAGGACTAGCGGGAGAGATGAGCAGTTATTC. Drawing the rest from reference TRBV11-3 and TRBJ2-1, the complete variable domain is EAGVVQSPRYKIIEKKQPVAFWCNPISGHNTLYWYLQNLGQGPELLIRYENEEAVDDSQLPKDRFSAERLKGVDSTLKIQPAELGDSAVYLCARSSRTSGRDEQLFGPGTRLTVL.

The rearrangement links TRBV5-1 to TRBJ1-1; the D is unclear. The CDR3 contains 14 residues. V was pared by 0 bases and J by 10 bases, with 16 bases between. Per the germline V gene, CDR1 is SGHRS and CDR2 is YFSETQ. The chain's CDR3 is CASSLVSGRGAAFF. The CDR3 DNA follows: TGCGCCAGCAGCTTGGTGAGTGGACGGGGTGCAGCTTTCTTT.

Note on this clonotype: Relative to the germline gene, one junction end is altered; a read error may explain this. J is TRBJ1-2 and V is TRBV7-8; 8 positions agree with TRBD1. CDR1 SGHVS and CDR2 FQNEAQ come from the germline V gene. The CDR3 extends over 17 amino acids. CDR3 sequence reads: CASSRLPGQDSKYGYTF. CDR3 DNA sequence: TGTGCCAGCAGCCGCCTACCGGGACAGGACTCTAAATATGGCTACACCTTC.

Of note for this clonotype: The CDR3 carries no conserved terminal phenylalanine or tryptophan, so it likely arises from a read error. The genes are TRBV5-1 and TRBJ1-1; D is ambiguous. This CDR3 spans 15 amino acids. The germline V gene encodes CDR1 SGHRS and CDR2 YFSETQ. V was clipped by 0 bases and J by 5 bases, with 14 bases between them. The CDR3 is CASSLDGLGCTEAFL. The DNA for the CDR3 is TGCGCCAGCAGCTTGGACGGACTGGGCTGTACTGAAGCTTTCCTT.

This clonotype was counted at least ten times. V is TRBV7-9 and J is TRBJ1-2; weak D call: TRBD1 (5 bases). The germline V and J ends were trimmed by 0 bases and 7 bases, with 9 bases remaining between them. The CDR3 is made up of 13 amino acids. The germline gives CDR1 SEHNR, CDR2 FQNEAQ (reference sequence). The CDR3 loop reads CASSLAGVGGYTF. In DNA form, the CDR3 reads TGTGCCAGCAGCTTAGCGGGGGTCGGTGGCTACACCTTC.

In this sample, this clonotype turned up a few times. The chain couples TRBV2 to TRBJ2-7; no clear D gene. V was pared by 4 bases and J by 6 bases, with 13 bases between. The germline V gene has CDR1 SNHLY and CDR2 FYNNEI. The CDR3 length is 13 residues. The CDR3 reads CASSGPELGEQYF. CDR3 coding DNA: TGTGCCAGCAGTGGTCCCGAGCTGGGCGAGCAGTACTTC.

V usage is TRBV5-1 and J usage is TRBJ1-1; 7 bases line up with TRBD1. This CDR3 region has 12 residues. With V trimmed by 0 bases and J by 12 bases, 5 bases remained unmatched. Looked up from germline, CDR1 is SGHRS and CDR2 is YFSETQ. CDR3 residues: CASSLEGQWPFF. The DNA of the CDR3 is TGCGCCAGCAGCTTGGAGGGACAGTGGCCTTTCTTT.